These 25 T cell receptor beta chains share one sample of origin, sequenced in a study of blood T cell repertoires in COVID-19. Sequencing used immunoSEQ multiplex PCR; TCRdb keeps in-frame clones, though not all of them. Among about 260,000 clones listed, approximately 86% were seen once. Material for sequencing was peripheral blood. These receptors were collected from a man in his forties who had recovered from COVID-19.

V and J are TRBV5-6 and TRBJ2-7; D may be TRBD1 (5 bases). Germline CDR1 reads SGHDT; CDR2 reads YYEEEE. V was cut by 2 bases and J by 3 bases, with 12 bases left in between. CDR3 length equals 14 residues. The CDR3, as DNA: TGTGCCAGCAGCTTCGTGGGCAGGGTCTACGAGCAGTACTTC. Translated, it gives CASSFVGRVYEQYF.

The chain employs TRBV6-5 and TRBJ1-1; a possible D gene is TRBD1 (6 bases). CDR3 length: 14 residues. Looked up from germline, CDR1 is MNHEY and CDR2 is SVGAGI. Trimming removed 6 bases at V and 0 bases at J, with 11 bases between. The CDR3 region is CASRLDRVNTEAFF. Here the CDR3 DNA reads TGTGCCAGCAGACTGGACAGAGTGAACACTGAAGCTTTCTTT.

The J gene is TRBJ2-2, the V gene TRBV7-9; 7 bases are shared with TRBD1. Germline values: CDR1 SEHNR, CDR2 FQNEAQ (reference sequence). V trimming: 6 bases; J trimming: 6 bases; junction bases outside the gene matches: 7. This CDR3 comprises 14 residues. In nucleotides, the CDR3 is TGTGCCAGCAGGCCTTGGGACAGCCCCGGGGAGCTGTTTTTT. Its translation is CASRPWDSPGELFF.

The chain employs TRBV20-1 and TRBJ2-3; D gene uncertain. Germline loops: CDR1 DFQATT, CDR2 SNEGSKA (reference sequence). This CDR3 has 11 residues. The V end lost 6 bases, the J end lost 0 bases, and 4 bases lay between the germline ends. As DNA, the CDR3 is TGCAGTGCCGTTAGCACAGATACGCAGTATTTT. Its protein product is CSAVSTDTQYF.

V gene TRBV3-1 (or the pseudogene TRBV3-2) combines with J gene TRBJ2-7, with TRBD1 identical over 7 bases. After removal of 4 bases from V and 4 bases from J, the junction contained 7 bases not matched to a gene. CDR3 length: 14 residues. Germline CDR1 is LGHDT and CDR2 is YNNKEL (reference sequence). As DNA, the CDR3 is TGTGCCAGCAGCCCTCGACAGGGACCTTACGAGCAGTACTTC. Encoded protein: CASSPRQGPYEQYF.

The chain recombines TRBV5-1 with TRBJ2-3; D is unclear. This CDR3 is 14 amino acids long. Germline CDR1 reads SGHRS; CDR2 reads YFSETQ. Trimming removed 0 bases from V and 0 bases from J, with 5 bases in between. DNA of the CDR3: TGCGCCAGCAGCTTGGACCAGAGCACAGATACGCAGTATTTT. It translates to CASSLDQSTDTQYF.

This chain connects TRBV5-1 to TRBJ2-7, with 9 bases aligning to TRBD2. Losses at the gene ends were 3 bases for V and 0 bases for J; bases not matched to a gene: 22. Germline assignment: CDR1 SGHRS and CDR2 YFSETQ. This CDR3 is 21 amino acids long. CDR3 nucleotide sequence: TGCGCCAGCAGCTCGGAGGCGGCAGGGACGACTAGCGGCTTGAGCTCCTACGAGCAGTACTTC. It codes for CASSSEAAGTTSGLSSYEQYF.

This clone was detected only once. Here the CDR3 reads CASSPRGNYGYTF. The CDR3 nucleotides are TGTGCCAGCAGTCCCAGAGGGAACTATGGCTACACCTTC. The chain combines TRBV27 with TRBJ1-2; the D is unclear. Germline V gives CDR1 MNHEY, CDR2 SMNVEV (reference sequence). Trimming pared 5 bases from V and 2 bases from J, leaving 9 bases between. The length of the CDR3 is 13 residues.

The chain couples TRBV19 to TRBJ1-2, with 8 nucleotides matching TRBD1. Germline loops: CDR1 LNHDA, CDR2 SQIVND (reference sequence). There are 13 residues in the CDR3. V was clipped by 3 bases and J by 7 bases; unmatched bases: 4. DNA for the CDR3: TGTGCCAGTAGTATTTTGACAGGGGTTGGCTACACCTTC. Translating gives CASSILTGVGYTF.

This sequence joins TRBV27 and TRBJ2-7, with TRBD2 as a possible D gene (5 bases). CDR3 size: 14 residues. V lost 2 bases, J lost 4 bases, and 12 bases lay in between. CDR1 MNHEY and CDR2 SMNVEV come from the germline V gene (reference sequence). CDR3 in DNA: TGTGCCAGCAGTTTAAGTCGGGGAAAGTACGAGCAGTACTTC. It codes for CASSLSRGKYEQYF.

The chain links TRBV5-6 to TRBJ2-1; no clear D. The CDR3 has 16 amino acids. The V and J ends lost 1 base and 0 bases respectively, with 11 bases between them. Germline V gene data show CDR1 as SGHDT and CDR2 as YYEEEE. CDR3 nucleotides: TGTGCCAGCAGCTTGAAGCCCCGCCTCTCCTACAATGAGCAGTTCTTC. It codes for CASSLKPRLSYNEQFF.

The genes are TRBV5-1 and TRBJ1-4; 9 bases are shared with TRBD1. With V trimmed by 6 bases and J by 7 bases, 1 base remained unmatched. The CDR3 runs 12 residues. Germline loops: CDR1 SGHRS, CDR2 YFSETQ. The CDR3 sequence is CASTDRGEKLFF. The CDR3 region has the DNA TGCGCCAGCACGGACAGGGGTGAAAAACTGTTTTTT. Complete variable domain (other parts from reference TRBV5-1 and TRBJ1-4): KAGVTQTPRYLIKTRGQQVTLSCSPISGHRSVSWYQQTPGQGLQFLFEYFSETQRNKGNFPGRFSGRQFSNSRSEMNVSTLELGDSALYLCASTDRGEKLFFGSGTQLSVL.

A few counts support this clone. This chain uses TRBV10-3 with TRBJ1-6, with 7 positions matching TRBD1. The trim removed 5 bases at V and 9 bases at J, leaving 4 bases unmatched. Per the germline V gene, CDR1 is ENHRY and CDR2 is SYGVKD. The CDR3 contains 13 residues. The DNA of the CDR3 is TGTGCCATCAGTAATGACAGGGCTTCACCCCTCCACTTT. Protein product: CAISNDRASPLHF.

The chain is built from TRBV10-3 and TRBJ2-7, with TRBD2 matching over 9 bases. Per germline, CDR1 ENHRY and CDR2 SYGVKD. Trimming cost V 6 bases and J 3 bases; bases outside gene matches: 3. This CDR3 is built from 13 residues. For the CDR3, the DNA is TGTGCCATCAGATTGACTAGCGGCTACGAGCAGTACTTC. Its translation: CAIRLTSGYEQYF.

In its sample, this clone was seen a few times. This chain connects TRBV5-1 to TRBJ1-2, with D possibly matching TRBD1 (5 bases). Germline assignment: CDR1 SGHRS and CDR2 YFSETQ. The CDR3 contains 16 residues. V was cut by 1 base and J by 0 bases, with 13 bases left in between. DNA for the CDR3: TGCGCCAGCAGCTTGATTCTAGGGGCGGCTAACTATGGCTACACCTTC. Its protein product is CASSLILGAANYGYTF.

This clone was counted only a few times. Other nucleotide sequences from this sample produce the same CDR3. V gene TRBV5-1 combines with J gene TRBJ1-1, with TRBD1 identical over 11 bases. The CDR3 runs 17 residues. CDR1 is SGHRS and CDR2 is YFSETQ in the germline V gene. With V trimmed by 0 bases and J by 5 bases, 9 bases remained unmatched. CDR3 loop: CASSLGGTGGGGTEAFF. CDR3 nucleotides: TGCGCCAGCAGCTTGGGAGGGACAGGGGGTGGAGGGACTGAAGCTTTCTTT.

The V gene is TRBV28, the J gene TRBJ2-1, with TRBD2 matching 11 bases. The CDR3 sequence is 16 residues long. Trimming at V came to 7 bases and at J to 2 bases, leaving 7 bases not matched to a gene. Germline V lookup: CDR1 MDHEN, CDR2 SYDVKM. This chain's CDR3 is CASINSGGAAYNEQFF. As DNA, the CDR3 is TGTGCCAGCATCAATAGCGGGGGGGCGGCCTACAATGAGCAGTTCTTC.

A note on this clone: Other DNA sequences from this sample encode an identical CDR3 as well. CDR3 sequence: CSVAGVGEKLFF. DNA for the CDR3: TGCAGCGTTGCGGGGGTAGGGGAAAAACTGTTTTTT. V is TRBV29-1 and J is TRBJ1-4; D is perhaps TRBD1 (5 bases). Per the germline V gene, CDR1 is SQVTM and CDR2 is ANQGSEA. The CDR3 has 12 residues. Trimming stripped 4 bases from V and 8 bases from J, with 11 bases between.

The V and J genes are TRBV6-2 or TRBV6-3 and TRBJ1-4; D may be TRBD1 (6 bases). The CDR3 runs 16 residues. Germline V gene sequence: CDR1 MNHEY, CDR2 SVGEGT. V was cut by 2 bases and J by 3 bases, with 13 bases left in between. CDR3 protein: CASSYPRTVPNEKLFF. CDR3 sequence (DNA): TGTGCCAGCAGTTACCCTCGGACAGTCCCTAATGAAAAACTGTTTTTT.

This clone was detected only a few times. The gene calls are TRBV19 and TRBJ2-5; tentatively, D is TRBD1 (5 bases). This CDR3 is built from 13 residues. V was pared by 3 bases and J by 5 bases, with 10 bases between. From germline, CDR1 is LNHDA and CDR2 SQIVND (reference sequence). CDR3 DNA sequence: TGTGCCAGTAGTATGGTTCAGGGTGAGACCCAGTACTTC. Amino acids: CASSMVQGETQYF.

CDR3 sequence reads: CASSPQRGTISYEQYF. DNA of the CDR3: TGCGCCAGCAGCCCCCAACGCGGGACTATTTCCTACGAGCAGTACTTC. The chain links TRBV5-1 to TRBJ2-7; 7 bases fit TRBD2. The germline V gene encodes CDR1 SGHRS and CDR2 YFSETQ. Losses at the gene ends were 4 bases for V and 1 base for J; bases not matched to a gene: 11. The CDR3 sequence is 16 residues long.

The chain joins TRBV10-3 to TRBJ1-2; 7 nucleotides agree with TRBD1. This CDR3 contains 15 residues. Trimming at V came to 0 bases and at J to 0 bases, leaving 1 base not matched to a gene. Germline V CDR1 and CDR2: ENHRY, SYGVKD. The CDR3 here is CAISESGGPNYGYTF. For the CDR3, the DNA is TGTGCCATCAGTGAGTCAGGGGGCCCTAACTATGGCTACACCTTC.

Here the CDR3 DNA reads TGCGCCAGCAGCTTGGCCTGGGGCAGGAACCAAGATAGGACCCAGTACTTC. As protein: CASSLAWGRNQDRTQYF. This chain uses TRBV5-1 with TRBJ2-5; D perhaps matches TRBD1 (5 bases). Trimming shortened V by 0 bases and J by 7 bases, and 22 bases separated the two germline ends. Germline values: CDR1 SGHRS, CDR2 YFSETQ. The CDR3 totals 17 residues.

This chain connects TRBV9 to TRBJ1-4; D uncertain. The CDR3 loop spans 15 amino acids. Deletions cut 0 bases from V and 0 bases from J, with 6 bases between. Germline loops: CDR1 SGDLS, CDR2 YYNGEE. The CDR3 coding sequence is TGTGCCAGCAGCGTAGGAGAAGCAACTAATGAAAAACTGTTTTTT. Protein: CASSVGEATNEKLFF.

The rearrangement joins TRBV11-2 to TRBJ1-5, with 7 bases identical to TRBD1. The CDR3 has 14 residues. Looked up from germline, CDR1 is SGHAT and CDR2 is FQNNGV. The J segment lost 4 bases and the V segment lost 5 bases, leaving 5 bases of the junction unmatched. Here the CDR3 reads CASSRGQKNQPQHF. The CDR3 DNA is TGTGCCAGCAGCCGGGGACAGAAGAATCAGCCCCAGCATTTT.